This TCR beta chain was identified during a study of a mutant IDH1 vaccine in newly diagnosed glioma. Study context: Patients received eight vaccinations in weeks 1, 3, 5, 7, 11, 15, 19, 23. The therapy given earlier, which was standard therapy, consisted of radiotherapy, temozolomide, or both, and most of the patients received both. Broader study findings: Overall, just under 95% of patients had vaccine-induced immune responses.

Repertoires were generated with immunoSEQ multiplex PCR, while TCRdb's copy carries only in-frame clones and drops some. Among around 76,000 clones listed, about 85% were seen once. The ends were cut back, 2 bases at V and 6 bases at J, with 11 bases in the middle. Germline CDR1 SGHAT, CDR2 FQNNGV. CDR3 length equals 13 residues. This clone was recorded once. Antigen: not known. As to time point: week 23, last vaccination. What each vaccine dose contained was 300 ug of mutant IDH1 20-mer peptide, accompanied by topical imiquimod. Source: PBMCs, taken from a glioma patient whose treatment included an IDH1 peptide vaccine. This clonotype originated in a woman in her forties or fifties with glioma. The chain uses TRBV11-2 and TRBJ2-7, with D unclear. CDR3 nucleotides: TGTGCCAGCAGCTTATCACTCTCGGGCGAGCAGTACTTC. Amino acids: CASSLSLSGEQYF.